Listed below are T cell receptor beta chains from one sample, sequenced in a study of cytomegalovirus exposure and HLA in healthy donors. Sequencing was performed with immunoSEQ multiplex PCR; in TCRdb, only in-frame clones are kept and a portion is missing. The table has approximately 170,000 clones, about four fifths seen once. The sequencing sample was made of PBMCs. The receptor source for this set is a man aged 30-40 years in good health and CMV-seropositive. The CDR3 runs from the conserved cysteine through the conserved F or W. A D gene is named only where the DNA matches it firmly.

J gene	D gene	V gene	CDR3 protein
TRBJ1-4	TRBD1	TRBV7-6	CASSWGTARNEKLFF
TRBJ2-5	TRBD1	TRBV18	CASIDREETQYF
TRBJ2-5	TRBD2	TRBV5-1	CASSLVASGGQETQYF
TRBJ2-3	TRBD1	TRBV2	CASRDNRDRATDTQYF
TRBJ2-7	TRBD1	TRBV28	CASNSGQAYSEQYF
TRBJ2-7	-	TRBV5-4	CASRVEGGRLSEQYF
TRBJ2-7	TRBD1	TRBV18	CASSSGQEDYEQYF
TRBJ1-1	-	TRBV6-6	CASSDPWTDYTEAFF
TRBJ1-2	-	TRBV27	CASSLNFARYGYTF
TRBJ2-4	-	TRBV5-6	CASSRTASTRAKNIQYF
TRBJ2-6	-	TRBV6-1	CASSEYDTSGANVLTF
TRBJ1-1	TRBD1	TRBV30	CAWVDRPYTEAFF
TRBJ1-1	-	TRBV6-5	CASSYNRGEAFF
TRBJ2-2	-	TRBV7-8	CASSPIGGTGELFF
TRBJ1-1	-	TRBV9	CASSPWLGGVAFF
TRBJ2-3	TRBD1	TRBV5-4	CASSHPRTGVGEDTQYF
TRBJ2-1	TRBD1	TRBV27	CASSWTGRNEQFF
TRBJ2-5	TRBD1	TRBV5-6	CASSWGQGATQYF
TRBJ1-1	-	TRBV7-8	CASSLVWQGGTEAFF
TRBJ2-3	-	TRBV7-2	CASSLLGDNADTQYF
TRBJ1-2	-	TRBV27	CASSLSPSRGYTF
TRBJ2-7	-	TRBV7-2	CASSLARAYEQYF
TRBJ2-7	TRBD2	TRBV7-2	CASSLRLAGGTEQYF
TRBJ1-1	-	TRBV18	CASSPPSRATMNTEAFF
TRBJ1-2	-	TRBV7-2	CASSLDRAQGGYTF
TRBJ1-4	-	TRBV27	CASSFGGSTNEKLFF
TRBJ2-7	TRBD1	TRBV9	CASSVSTGGSEQYF
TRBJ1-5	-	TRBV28	CASSPRFGYSNQPQHF
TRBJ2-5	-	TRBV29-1	CSVEDPQGLWETQYF
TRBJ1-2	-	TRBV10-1	CASSESGAEGYTF
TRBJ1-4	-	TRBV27	CASGPLAKGEKLFF
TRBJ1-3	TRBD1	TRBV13	CASSLTEDRGRGNTIYF
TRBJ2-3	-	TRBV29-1	CSVEGSLADTQYF